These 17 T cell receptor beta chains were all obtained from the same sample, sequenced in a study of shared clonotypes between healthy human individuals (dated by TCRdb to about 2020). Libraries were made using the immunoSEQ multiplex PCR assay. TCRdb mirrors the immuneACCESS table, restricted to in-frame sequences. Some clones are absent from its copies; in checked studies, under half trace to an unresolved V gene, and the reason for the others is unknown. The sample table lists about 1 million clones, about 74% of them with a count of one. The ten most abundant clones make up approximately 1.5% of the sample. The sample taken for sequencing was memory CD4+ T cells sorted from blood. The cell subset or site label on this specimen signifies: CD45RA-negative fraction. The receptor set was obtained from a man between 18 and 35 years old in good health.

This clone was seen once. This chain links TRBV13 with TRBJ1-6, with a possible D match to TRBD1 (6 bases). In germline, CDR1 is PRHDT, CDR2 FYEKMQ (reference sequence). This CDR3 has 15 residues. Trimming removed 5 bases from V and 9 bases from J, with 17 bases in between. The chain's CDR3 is CASSLKGGAGSPLHF. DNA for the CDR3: TGTGCCAGCAGCCTCAAGGGGGGTGCAGGTTCACCCCTCCACTTT.

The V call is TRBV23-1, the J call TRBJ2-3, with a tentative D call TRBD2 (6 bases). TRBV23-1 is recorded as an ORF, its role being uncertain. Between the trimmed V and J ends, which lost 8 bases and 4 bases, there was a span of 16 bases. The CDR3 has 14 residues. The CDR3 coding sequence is TGCGCCAGCGGGAGGAGAGACCAAGCAGATACGCAGTATTTT. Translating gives CASGRRDQADTQYF.

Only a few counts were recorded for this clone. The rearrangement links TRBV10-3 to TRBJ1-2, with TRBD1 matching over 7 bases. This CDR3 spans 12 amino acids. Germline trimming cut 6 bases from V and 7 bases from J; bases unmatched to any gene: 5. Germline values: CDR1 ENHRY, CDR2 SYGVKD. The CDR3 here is CAIRTGTGGYTF. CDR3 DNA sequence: TGTGCCATCAGGACAGGGACCGGTGGCTACACCTTC.

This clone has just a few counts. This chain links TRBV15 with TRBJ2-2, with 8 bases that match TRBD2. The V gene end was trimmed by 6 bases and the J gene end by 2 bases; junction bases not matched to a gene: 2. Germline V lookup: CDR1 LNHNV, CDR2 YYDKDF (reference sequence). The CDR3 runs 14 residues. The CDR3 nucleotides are TGTGCCACCAGTAGCGGGGCCAACACCGGGGAGCTGTTTTTT. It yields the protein CATSSGANTGELFF. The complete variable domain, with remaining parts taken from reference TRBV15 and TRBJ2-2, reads DAMVIQNPRYQVTQFGKPVTLSCSQTLNHNVMYWYQQKSSQAPKLLFHYYDKDFNNEADTPDNFQSRRPNTSFCFLDIRSPGLGDTAMYLCATSSGANTGELFFGEGSRLTVL.

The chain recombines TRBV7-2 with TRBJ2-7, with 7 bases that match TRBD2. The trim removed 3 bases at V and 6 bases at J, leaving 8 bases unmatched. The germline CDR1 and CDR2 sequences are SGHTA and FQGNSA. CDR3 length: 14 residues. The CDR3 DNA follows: TGTGCCAGCAGCTTCGGGACTACCCAGTCCGAGCAGTACTTC. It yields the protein CASSFGTTQSEQYF. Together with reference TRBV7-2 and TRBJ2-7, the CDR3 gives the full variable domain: GAGVSQSPSNKVTEKGKDVELRCDPISGHTALYWYRQSLGQGLEFLIYFQGNSAPDKSGLPSDRFSAERTGGSVSTLTIQRTQQEDSAVYLCASSFGTTQSEQYFGPGTRLTVT.

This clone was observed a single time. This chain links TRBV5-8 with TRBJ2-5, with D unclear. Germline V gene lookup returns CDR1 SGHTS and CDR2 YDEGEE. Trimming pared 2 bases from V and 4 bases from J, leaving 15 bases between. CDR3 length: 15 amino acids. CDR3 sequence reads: CASSLRLGFSETQYF. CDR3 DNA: TGTGCCAGCAGCTTAAGGCTAGGGTTTTCAGAGACCCAGTACTTC. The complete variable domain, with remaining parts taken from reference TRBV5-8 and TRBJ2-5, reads EAGVTQSPTHLIKTRGQQATLRCSPISGHTSVYWYQQALGLGLQFLLWYDEGEERNRGNFPPRFSGRQFPNYSSELNVNALELEDSALYLCASSLRLGFSETQYFGPGTRLLVL.

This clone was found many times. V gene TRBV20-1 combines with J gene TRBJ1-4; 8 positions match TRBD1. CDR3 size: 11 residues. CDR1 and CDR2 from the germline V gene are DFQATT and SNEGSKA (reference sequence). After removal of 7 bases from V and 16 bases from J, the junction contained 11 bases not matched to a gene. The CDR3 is CSGVGQGLAFF. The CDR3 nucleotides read TGCAGTGGGGTCGGACAGGGTTTGGCGTTTTTT.

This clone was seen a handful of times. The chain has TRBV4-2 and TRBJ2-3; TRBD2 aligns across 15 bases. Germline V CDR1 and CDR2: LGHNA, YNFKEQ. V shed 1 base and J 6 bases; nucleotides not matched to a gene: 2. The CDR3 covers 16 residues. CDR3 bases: TGTGCCAGCAGCCAAGGGACTAGCGGGGGGGCGGATACGCAGTATTTT. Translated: CASSQGTSGGADTQYF.

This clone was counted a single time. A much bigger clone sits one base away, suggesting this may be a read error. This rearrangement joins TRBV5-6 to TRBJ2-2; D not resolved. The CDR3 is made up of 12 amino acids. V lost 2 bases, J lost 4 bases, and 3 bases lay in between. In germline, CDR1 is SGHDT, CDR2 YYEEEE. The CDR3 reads CASSLTTGELFF. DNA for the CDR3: TGTGCCAGCAGCTTAACCACCGGGGAGCTGTTTTTT.

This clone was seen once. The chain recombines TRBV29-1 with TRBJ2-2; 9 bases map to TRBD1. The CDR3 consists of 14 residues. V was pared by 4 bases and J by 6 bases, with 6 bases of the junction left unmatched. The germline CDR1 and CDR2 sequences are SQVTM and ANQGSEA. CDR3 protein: CSVGGTGRAGELFF. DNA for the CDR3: TGCAGCGTTGGAGGGACAGGGAGGGCCGGGGAGCTGTTTTTT.

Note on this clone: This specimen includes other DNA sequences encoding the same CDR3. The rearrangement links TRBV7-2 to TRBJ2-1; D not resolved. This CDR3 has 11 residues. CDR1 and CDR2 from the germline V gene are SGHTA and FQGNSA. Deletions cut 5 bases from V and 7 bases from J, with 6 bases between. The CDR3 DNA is TGTGCCAGCAGCCTAGGTAATGAGCAGTTCTTC. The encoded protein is CASSLGNEQFF.

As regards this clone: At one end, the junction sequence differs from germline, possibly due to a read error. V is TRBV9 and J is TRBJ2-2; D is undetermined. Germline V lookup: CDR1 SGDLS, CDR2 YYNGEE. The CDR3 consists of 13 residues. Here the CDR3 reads CASRVANTGELFF. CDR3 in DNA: TGTGCCAGCAGGGTAGCGAACACCGGGGAGCTGTTTTTT.

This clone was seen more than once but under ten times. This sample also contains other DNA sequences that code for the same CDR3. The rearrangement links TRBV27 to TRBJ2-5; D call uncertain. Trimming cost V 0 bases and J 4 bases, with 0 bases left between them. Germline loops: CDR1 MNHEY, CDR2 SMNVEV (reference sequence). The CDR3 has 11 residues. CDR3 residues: CASSLSETQYF. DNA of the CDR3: TGTGCCAGCAGTTTATCAGAGACCCAGTACTTC.

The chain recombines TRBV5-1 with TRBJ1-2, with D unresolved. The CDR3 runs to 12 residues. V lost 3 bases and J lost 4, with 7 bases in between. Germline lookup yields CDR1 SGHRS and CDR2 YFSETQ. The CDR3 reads CASSSEFYGYTF. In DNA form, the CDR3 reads TGCGCCAGCAGCTCCGAATTCTATGGCTACACCTTC.

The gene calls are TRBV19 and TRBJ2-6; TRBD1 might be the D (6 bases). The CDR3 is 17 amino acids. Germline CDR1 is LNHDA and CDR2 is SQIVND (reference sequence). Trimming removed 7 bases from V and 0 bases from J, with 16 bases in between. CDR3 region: CASTLTRTASGANVLTF. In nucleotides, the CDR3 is TGTGCCAGTACCCTGACCCGGACAGCCTCTGGGGCCAACGTCCTGACTTTC.

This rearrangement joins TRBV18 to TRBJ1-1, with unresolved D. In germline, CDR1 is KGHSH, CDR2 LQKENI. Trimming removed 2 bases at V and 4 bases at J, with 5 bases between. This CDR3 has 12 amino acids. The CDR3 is CASSPEATEAFF. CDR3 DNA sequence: TGTGCCAGCTCACCAGAAGCCACTGAAGCTTTCTTT.

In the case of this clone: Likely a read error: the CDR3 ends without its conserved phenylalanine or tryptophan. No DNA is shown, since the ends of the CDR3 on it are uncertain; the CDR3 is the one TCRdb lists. CDR3 sequence reads: CASSEGALSV. The rearrangement joins TRBV2 to TRBJ1-2; no check of the table's D call, TRBD1, against the DNA was made. The germline V gene encodes CDR1 SNHLY and CDR2 FYNNEI. The CDR3 has 10 residues if both end residues are counted.